This is a list of T cell receptor beta chains from one sample in a study of shared clonotypes between healthy human individuals. Produced via immunoSEQ multiplex PCR; TCRdb's table is partial and in-frame only. The table has over 400,000 clones, over 70% seen once. The sequenced sample was PBMCs. The receptors originated from a woman in her forties in good health. Some clones in this sample may be carry-over from other donors' samples. Both conserved end residues are part of each CDR3. Each record gives: V gene, J gene, clone size, D gene, CDR3 protein, CDR3 DNA. D genes are given only for firm matches. Not all rows give a size; the values are once, few, many and, for expanded clones, a class.

TRBV27	TRBJ1-2	.	.	CASSLASGLGGYTF	TGTGCCAGCAGTTTAGCGTCAGGGTTGGGTGGCTACACCTTC
TRBV19	TRBJ2-1	many	.	CASTSLPRQRGYYYNEQFF	TGTGCCAGTACCTCGCTCCCGAGACAGAGGGGCTACTACTACAATGAGCAGTTCTTC
TRBV6-1	TRBJ2-2	.	TRBD1	CASRDRVNTGELFF	TGTGCCAGCAGGGACAGGGTAAACACCGGGGAGCTGTTTTTT
TRBV6-6	TRBJ1-1	many	.	CASSFRVGDGEAFF	TGTGCCAGCAGTTTTCGGGTCGGGGACGGTGAAGCTTTCTTT
TRBV29-1	TRBJ2-1	many	.	CSVARRGLGLNEQFF	TGCAGCGTTGCCCGGAGGGGGCTGGGTCTGAATGAGCAGTTCTTC
TRBV18	TRBJ2-7	.	.	CASSQGGFPYEQYF	TGTGCCAGCTCACAGGGGGGTTTCCCCTACGAGCAGTACTTC
TRBV6-4	TRBJ1-2	.	TRBD1	CASSPGTGVGYGYTF	TGTGCCAGCAGCCCCGGGACAGGGGTCGGCTATGGCTACACCTTC
TRBV5-1	TRBJ2-3	many	TRBD2	CASSLASGGNLVDTQYF	TGCGCCAGCAGCTTGGCCAGCGGGGGTAACCTAGTGGATACGCAGTATTTT
TRBV29-1	TRBJ1-1	.	TRBD1	CSSRTGGNTEAFF	TGCAGCTCCAGGACAGGGGGGAACACTGAAGCTTTCTTT
TRBV5-4	TRBJ2-2	.	.	CASSSGNTGELFF	TGTGCCAGCAGCTCAGGGAACACCGGGGAGCTGTTTTTT
TRBV4-3	TRBJ1-3	.	.	CASSQDGGRRSGNTIYF	TGCGCCAGCAGCCAAGATGGAGGCAGACGTTCTGGAAACACCATATATTTT
TRBV7-3	TRBJ2-5	.	.	CASSQGAQETQYF	TGTGCCAGCTCGCAGGGCGCGCAAGAGACCCAGTACTTC
TRBV28	TRBJ1-3	.	.	CASSEWNTIYF	TGTGCCAGCTCAGAGTGGAACACCATATATTTT
TRBV4-2	TRBJ1-1	.	.	CASSPTTGFAFF	TGTGCCAGCAGCCCTACGACAGGATTTGCTTTCTTT
TRBV30	TRBJ2-1	.	.	CAWSVGSSYNEQFF	TGTGCCTGGAGTGTCGGTAGCTCCTACAATGAGCAGTTCTTC
TRBV5-4	TRBJ2-1	.	TRBD2	CASSEGLAGGAYEQFF	TGTGCCAGCAGCGAGGGACTAGCGGGAGGAGCCTATGAGCAGTTCTTC
TRBV4-1	TRBJ2-7	.	.	CASSQGHGTINEQYF	TGCGCCAGCAGCCAAGGGCACGGGACAATCAACGAGCAGTACTTC